This is a list of T cell receptor beta chains from one sample in a study of PD-1 blockade in classical Hodgkin lymphoma. Generated by immunoSEQ multiplex PCR, the TCRdb table keeps only in-frame clones and is missing some. This table has some 17,000 clones, just over 70% appearing once. Sample: CD4+ T cells from blood, taken before the fourth cycle of nivolumab. The receptors were sampled from a human donor with classical Hodgkin lymphoma. CDR3s include the opening cysteine and the closing phenylalanine or tryptophan. The order of the fields is CDR3 protein, CDR3 DNA, D gene, J gene, V gene, clone size. D genes are given only for firm matches. Not every row has a clone size; where given, it reads once, few, many or a size class.

CDR3 protein: CASGLVLGALNGEKLFF
CDR3 DNA: TGTGCTAGTGGTTTGGTACTAGGGGCATTAAACGGGGAAAAACTGTTTTTT
D gene: .
J gene: TRBJ1-4
V gene: TRBV12-5
clone size: .

CDR3 protein: CASSPQYVPGHISGNTIYF
CDR3 DNA: TGCGCCAGCAGCCCTCAATACGTGCCGGGTCACATCTCTGGAAACACCATATATTTT
D gene: .
J gene: TRBJ1-3
V gene: TRBV4-3
clone size: .

CDR3 protein: CASSRYGEGEQYF
CDR3 DNA: TGTGCCAGCAGCCGGTACGGGGAAGGAGAGCAGTACTTC
D gene: .
J gene: TRBJ2-7
V gene: TRBV7-2
clone size: .

CDR3 protein: CASSPTAGLDTQYF
CDR3 DNA: TGTGCCAGCAGCCCGACGGCGGGCTTGGATACGCAGTATTTT
D gene: .
J gene: TRBJ2-3
V gene: TRBV9
clone size: .

CDR3 protein: CASSWTGQVGEKLFF
CDR3 DNA: TGCGCCAGCAGCTGGACGGGACAGGTGGGAGAAAAACTGTTTTTT
D gene: TRBD1
J gene: TRBJ1-4
V gene: TRBV5-1
clone size: few

CDR3 protein: CASSTTGRAYPPREQFF
CDR3 DNA: TGTGCCAGTAGTACCACCGGGAGAGCGTACCCTCCCCGTGAGCAGTTCTTC
D gene: .
J gene: TRBJ2-1
V gene: TRBV19
clone size: .

CDR3 protein: CASSFNRVMGTGELFF
CDR3 DNA: TGTGCCAGCAGCTTCAACAGGGTTATGGGCACCGGGGAGCTGTTTTTT
D gene: .
J gene: TRBJ2-2
V gene: TRBV7-2
clone size: .

CDR3 protein: CASSGDRVSTGELFF
CDR3 DNA: TGTGCCAGCAGCGGGGACAGGGTGAGCACCGGGGAGCTGTTTTTT
D gene: TRBD1
J gene: TRBJ2-2
V gene: TRBV2
clone size: .

CDR3 protein: CASSTTSRGSYNEQFF
CDR3 DNA: TGTGCCAGCAGTACGACTTCTCGGGGCTCCTACAATGAGCAGTTCTTC
D gene: .
J gene: TRBJ2-1
V gene: TRBV6-6
clone size: .

CDR3 protein: CASSYSSGGRGKTFF
CDR3 DNA: TGTGCCAGCAGTTACTCGAGCGGGGGGCGCGGAAAAACTTTCTTT
D gene: .
J gene: TRBJ1-1
V gene: TRBV6-5
clone size: .

CDR3 protein: CASSRTGQGATGELFF
CDR3 DNA: TGTGCCAGCAGTCGGACGGGACAGGGGGCGACCGGGGAGCTGTTTTTT
D gene: TRBD1
J gene: TRBJ2-2
V gene: TRBV6-6
clone size: few

CDR3 protein: CASSPQRLAGSYNEQFF
CDR3 DNA: TGTGCCAGCTCACCACAACGACTAGCGGGATCCTACAATGAGCAGTTCTTC
D gene: TRBD2
J gene: TRBJ2-1
V gene: TRBV18
clone size: .

CDR3 protein: CASSFRDRWPYGYTF
CDR3 DNA: TGTGCCAGCAGCTTCCGGGACAGGTGGCCCTATGGCTACACCTTC
D gene: TRBD1
J gene: TRBJ1-2
V gene: TRBV7-9
clone size: .

CDR3 protein: CAISGSGRGGTQYF
CDR3 DNA: TGTGCCATCAGTGGGAGCGGGAGGGGTGGTACGCAGTATTTT
D gene: TRBD2
J gene: TRBJ2-3
V gene: TRBV10-3
clone size: .

CDR3 protein: CASSRRQGSGANVLTF
CDR3 DNA: TGTGCCAGCAGCCGCAGACAGGGCAGCGGGGCCAACGTCCTGACTTTC
D gene: TRBD1
J gene: TRBJ2-6
V gene: TRBV27
clone size: few

CDR3 protein: CASSLGTGNQPQHF
CDR3 DNA: TGTGCCAGCAGCTTAGGGACGGGTAATCAGCCCCAGCATTTT
D gene: .
J gene: TRBJ1-5
V gene: TRBV7-2
clone size: few

CDR3 protein: CASSVSKGQETQYF
CDR3 DNA: TGTGCCAGCAGCGTAAGCAAAGGACAAGAGACCCAGTACTTC
D gene: .
J gene: TRBJ2-5
V gene: TRBV9
clone size: once

CDR3 protein: CASREGAGNTEAFF
CDR3 DNA: TGCGCCAGCAGAGAGGGGGCCGGGAACACTGAAGCTTTCTTT
D gene: TRBD1
J gene: TRBJ1-1
V gene: TRBV5-1
clone size: .

CDR3 protein: CASSLAGASGVADTQYF
CDR3 DNA: TGCGCCAGCAGCTTGGCCGGGGCATCGGGAGTAGCAGATACGCAGTATTTT
D gene: .
J gene: TRBJ2-3
V gene: TRBV5-1
clone size: .

CDR3 protein: CASSIGPSGVTYEQYF
CDR3 DNA: TGTGCCAGTAGTATAGGCCCTAGCGGAGTCACCTACGAGCAGTACTTC
D gene: TRBD2
J gene: TRBJ2-7
V gene: TRBV19
clone size: medium-sized

CDR3 protein: CASSWSMSEQYF
CDR3 DNA: TGTGCCAGCAGCTGGAGCATGTCCGAGCAGTACTTC
D gene: .
J gene: TRBJ2-7
V gene: TRBV5-6
clone size: .

CDR3 protein: CASSEAEGGMNEQFF
CDR3 DNA: TGTGCCAGCAGTGAGGCGGAGGGGGGGATGAATGAGCAGTTCTTC
D gene: .
J gene: TRBJ2-1
V gene: TRBV2
clone size: .

CDR3 protein: CAIDLPGSGNEQFF
CDR3 DNA: TGTGCCATCGATCTCCCAGGGTCCGGCAATGAGCAGTTCTTC
D gene: .
J gene: TRBJ2-1
V gene: TRBV10-3
clone size: .

CDR3 protein: CASSLTASYNEQFF
CDR3 DNA: TGTGCCAGCAGCTTAACGGCCTCCTACAATGAGCAGTTCTTC
D gene: .
J gene: TRBJ2-1
V gene: TRBV11-3
clone size: .

CDR3 protein: CASSRGLQGGGTDTQYF
CDR3 DNA: TGTGCCAGTAGTAGGGGATTGCAGGGAGGGGGCACAGATACGCAGTATTTT
D gene: TRBD2
J gene: TRBJ2-3
V gene: TRBV19
clone size: .

CDR3 protein: CASSLDRSSGANVLTF
CDR3 DNA: TGTGCCAGCAGCTTAGATCGGTCCTCTGGGGCCAACGTCCTGACTTTC
D gene: .
J gene: TRBJ2-6
V gene: TRBV7-6
clone size: .

CDR3 protein: CASSERFRGAFF
CDR3 DNA: TGTGCCAGCAGTGAACGATTTCGAGGGGCTTTCTTT
D gene: .
J gene: TRBJ1-1
V gene: TRBV25-1
clone size: few

CDR3 protein: CAISGTGPTGELFF
CDR3 DNA: TGTGCCATCAGCGGGACAGGGCCCACCGGGGAGCTGTTTTTT
D gene: TRBD1
J gene: TRBJ2-2
V gene: TRBV10-3
clone size: few

CDR3 protein: CASEAGERTGELFF
CDR3 DNA: TGTGCCAGCGAAGCGGGAGAGCGCACCGGGGAGCTGTTTTTT
D gene: TRBD2
J gene: TRBJ2-2
V gene: TRBV4-2
clone size: .

CDR3 protein: CASSPQRGGLQTQYF
CDR3 DNA: TGTGCCAGCAGCCCCCAGCGGGGGGGCCTGCAGACCCAGTACTTC
D gene: TRBD2
J gene: TRBJ2-5
V gene: TRBV7-7
clone size: few

CDR3 protein: CASSLGQGNYEQYF
CDR3 DNA: TGTGCCAGCTCACTAGGACAGGGGAACTACGAGCAGTACTTC
D gene: TRBD1
J gene: TRBJ2-7
V gene: TRBV18
clone size: .

CDR3 protein: CAISESKNTGELFF
CDR3 DNA: TGTGCCATCAGTGAGTCAAAAAACACCGGGGAGCTGTTTTTT
D gene: .
J gene: TRBJ2-2
V gene: TRBV10-3
clone size: .

CDR3 protein: CASSPGTTGNTIYF
CDR3 DNA: TGCGCCAGCAGCCCAGGGACAACTGGAAACACCATATATTTT
D gene: .
J gene: TRBJ1-3
V gene: TRBV5-1
clone size: .